This entry lists 25 T cell receptor beta chains sequenced from one sample in a study of PD-1 blockade in classical Hodgkin lymphoma. No patient escaped relapse after autologous stem cell transplantation, and brentuximab vedotin exposure varied. The data were produced by immunoSEQ multiplex PCR, yet TCRdb's version contains in-frame clones alone and is incomplete. The sample has about 40,000 clones; just under 80% are singletons. This specimen consisted of peripheral blood mononuclear cells (PBMCs), obtained at baseline. The receptors here all came from a human donor with classical Hodgkin lymphoma.

The J gene is TRBJ2-1, the V gene TRBV5-1; 8 positions agree with TRBD1. V was clipped by 0 bases and J by 6 bases; unmatched bases: 2. Germline V gives CDR1 SGHRS, CDR2 YFSETQ. The CDR3 runs 14 residues. CDR3 region: CASSLGTGTNEQFF. The DNA for the CDR3 is TGCGCCAGCAGCTTGGGGACAGGGACCAATGAGCAGTTCTTC.

This chain joins TRBV27 and TRBJ2-2; TRBD1 agrees at 9 bases. J lost 1 base, V lost 1 base, and 7 bases had no gene match. Germline V gene lookup returns CDR1 MNHEY and CDR2 SMNVEV (reference sequence). CDR3 length: 18 residues. The CDR3 DNA is TGTGCCAGCAGTTTATGGGGACAGGGCCTCAGGAACACCGGGGAGCTGTTTTTT. Its protein product is CASSLWGQGLRNTGELFF.

The chain uses TRBV9 and TRBJ2-1; 8 bases line up with TRBD1. Looked up from germline, CDR1 is SGDLS and CDR2 is YYNGEE. V lost 3 bases and J lost 5; bases outside the gene matches: 7. The CDR3 spans 15 residues. CDR3 loop: CASSATGGRDNEQFF. The CDR3 nucleotides read TGTGCCAGCAGCGCTACAGGGGGAAGGGACAATGAGCAGTTCTTC. Filled out from reference TRBV9 and TRBJ2-1, the complete variable domain reads DSGVTQTPKHLITATGQRVTLRCSPRSGDLSVYWYQQSLDQGLQFLIQYYNGEERAKGNILERFSAQQFPDLHSELNLSSLELGDSALYFCASSATGGRDNEQFFGPGTRLTVL.

The rearrangement uses TRBV7-2 and TRBJ2-2; 10 bases fit TRBD2. The CDR3 extends over 17 amino acids. Germline-derived CDR1 and CDR2 are SGHTA and FQGNSA. V lost 2 bases, J lost 2 bases, and 5 bases stayed unmatched. In nucleotides, the CDR3 is TGTGCCAGCAGCTTATTCCGGACTAGCGGAAACACCGGGGAGCTGTTTTTT. It is translated as CASSLFRTSGNTGELFF.

The chain combines TRBV4-1 with TRBJ2-3; 13 bases fit TRBD2. This CDR3 contains 16 residues. Germline V lookup: CDR1 MGHRA, CDR2 YSYEKL. J lost 6 bases, V lost 2 bases, and 5 bases had no gene match. CDR3 nucleotide sequence: TGCGCCAGCAGCCAACAACTAGCGGGGGGGGTGGATACGCAGTATTTT. Translated: CASSQQLAGGVDTQYF.

The chain carries TRBV2 and TRBJ2-5; 9 bases are a match to TRBD1. The trim removed 5 bases at V and 5 bases at J, leaving 9 bases unmatched. Germline V gene lookup returns CDR1 SNHLY and CDR2 FYNNEI. The CDR3 consists of 15 residues. Here the CDR3 DNA reads TGTGCCAGCAGTCCACAGGGGGCATTTCTTGAGACCCAGTACTTC. Its translation is CASSPQGAFLETQYF.

The chain joins TRBV6-6 to TRBJ1-2, with 7 nucleotides matching TRBD1. Germline V gives CDR1 MNHNY, CDR2 SVGAGI (reference sequence). This CDR3 comprises 14 residues. V lost 2 bases, J lost 10 bases, and 10 bases stayed unmatched. CDR3 nucleotide sequence: TGTGCCAGCAGTTACACCGACCTACAGGGGCCCTACACCTTC. Residues: CASSYTDLQGPYTF.

This rearrangement joins TRBV12-5 to TRBJ1-2; no clear D. The V end was cut by 4 bases, the J end by 6 bases, with 9 bases between. Germline assignment: CDR1 LGHNT and CDR2 FRNRAP. CDR3 length: 12 residues. The CDR3 DNA is TGTGCTAGTGGTTCGGTGACGGATGGCTACACCTTC. Translated, it gives CASGSVTDGYTF. Full variable domain (rest looked up from reference TRBV12-5 and TRBJ1-2): DARVTQTPRHKVTEMGQEVTMRCQPILGHNTVFWYRQTMMQGLELLAYFRNRAPLDDSGMPKDRFSAEMPDATLATLKIQPSEPRDSAVYFCASGSVTDGYTFGSGTRLTVV.

This rearrangement joins TRBV7-9 to TRBJ1-2, with TRBD1 matching over 7 bases. V gave up 3 bases and J gave up 1 base; unmatched junction bases: 11. Germline CDR1 reads SEHNR; CDR2 reads FQNEAQ (reference sequence). CDR3 length: 17 amino acids. The CDR3 sequence: CASSFPGTVHDNYGYTF. The CDR3 DNA sequence: TGTGCCAGCAGCTTTCCCGGGACAGTCCATGATAACTATGGCTACACCTTC.

The chain uses TRBV30 and TRBJ1-4; 10 bases match TRBD1. This CDR3 is built from 15 residues. The germline V gene encodes CDR1 GTSNPN and CDR2 SVGIG (reference sequence). With 4 bases clipped from V and 7 bases from J, the junction kept 9 bases outside the gene matches. This CDR3 is CAWIPRGTGVEKLFF. The CDR3 DNA is TGTGCCTGGATCCCGCGGGGGACAGGGGTTGAAAAACTGTTTTTT.

The chain uses TRBV19 and TRBJ2-7, with D tentatively TRBD1 or TRBD2 (5 bases each). The ends were cut back, 3 bases at V and 7 bases at J, with 16 bases in the middle. Germline lookup yields CDR1 LNHDA and CDR2 SQIVND (reference sequence). The CDR3 spans 14 residues. CDR3 region: CASSIGDRLGEQYF. For the CDR3, the DNA is TGTGCCAGTAGTATTGGGGACCGCCTAGGGGAGCAGTACTTC.

This clone was detected once. This rearrangement joins TRBV9 to TRBJ2-6; the D is unclear. This CDR3 is built from 18 residues. CDR1 and CDR2 from the germline V gene are SGDLS and YYNGEE. V lost 0 bases, J lost 0 bases, and 13 bases lay in between. CDR3 nucleotide sequence: TGTGCCAGCAGCGTAGAGAAGGTTACCGGCTCTGGGGCCAACGTCCTGACTTTC. Its translation is CASSVEKVTGSGANVLTF. The entire variable domain, with the rest obtained from reference TRBV9 and TRBJ2-6, is as follows: DSGVTQTPKHLITATGQRVTLRCSPRSGDLSVYWYQQSLDQGLQFLIQYYNGEERAKGNILERFSAQQFPDLHSELNLSSLELGDSALYFCASSVEKVTGSGANVLTFGAGSRLTVL.

This clone was picked up one time. This sequence joins TRBV5-1 and TRBJ2-2, with 7 nucleotides matching TRBD1. V lost 0 bases to trimming and J lost 0 bases; unmatched junction nucleotides: 2. This CDR3 contains 16 residues. Germline CDR1 SGHRS, CDR2 YFSETQ. As DNA, the CDR3 is TGCGCCAGCAGCTTGGCCGGGACAGCGAACACCGGGGAGCTGTTTTTT. This sequence encodes CASSLAGTANTGELFF.

The chain carries TRBV11-2 and TRBJ2-5; 12 nucleotides align to TRBD1. The V and J ends lost 6 bases and 13 bases, in that order; junction bases with no gene match: 12. This CDR3 contains 14 residues. Germline V gene sequence: CDR1 SGHAT, CDR2 FQNNGV. The CDR3 DNA sequence: TGTGCCAGCAGGAACACCGGGACAGGGGGCCCCGCGTACTTC. Amino acids: CASRNTGTGGPAYF.

The chain employs TRBV16 and TRBJ1-6; D unclear. Deletions cut 0 bases from V and 10 bases from J, with 7 bases between. The CDR3 loop spans 13 amino acids. CDR1 and CDR2 from the germline V gene are KGHSY and FQNENV. The CDR3 here is CASSQSLSSPLHF. Here the CDR3 DNA reads TGTGCCAGCAGCCAATCTCTGTCCTCACCCCTCCACTTT. Supplemented by reference TRBV16 and TRBJ1-6, the full variable domain reads GEEVAQTPKHLVRGEGQKAKLYCAPIKGHSYVFWYQQVLKNEFKFLISFQNENVFDETGMPKERFSAKCLPNSPCSLEIQATKLEDSAVYFCASSQSLSSPLHFGNGTRLTVT.

The rearrangement uses TRBV5-1 and TRBJ1-1; possibly TRBD1 for D (6 bases). The CDR3 is 15 residues long. Trimming shortened V by 6 bases and J by 3 bases, and 18 bases separated the two germline ends. Germline CDR1 reads SGHRS; CDR2 reads YFSETQ. CDR3 protein: CASTHGGAGDTEAFF. The CDR3 DNA follows: TGCGCCAGCACCCACGGGGGGGCTGGGGACACTGAAGCTTTCTTT.

The rearrangement uses TRBV4-1 and TRBJ2-1; 7 nucleotides line up with TRBD1. The ends lost 0 bases at V and 7 bases at J; junction bases unmatched: 9. Germline loops: CDR1 MGHRA, CDR2 YSYEKL. This CDR3 contains 16 residues. The CDR3 here is CASSQDNGRGKNEQFF. The CDR3 bases are TGCGCCAGCAGCCAAGATAATGGCAGGGGGAAGAATGAGCAGTTCTTC.

The rearrangement uses TRBV7-8 and TRBJ2-1, with D perhaps matching TRBD2 (5 bases). Trimming stripped 3 bases from V and 5 bases from J, with 11 bases between. Germline CDR1 is SGHVS and CDR2 is FQNEAQ. The CDR3 contains 14 residues. This CDR3 is CASSFIPEDNEQFF. CDR3 DNA sequence: TGTGCCAGCAGCTTCATCCCGGAGGACAATGAGCAGTTCTTC.

The V gene is TRBV6-6, the J gene TRBJ1-1, with a possible D match to TRBD1 (6 bases). V was cut by 0 bases and J by 7 bases, with 9 bases left in between. Germline loops: CDR1 MNHNY, CDR2 SVGAGI (reference sequence). CDR3 length equals 13 residues. CDR3 in DNA: TGTGCCAGCAGTTACTCCCGACAGGATGAAGCTTTCTTT. Translated: CASSYSRQDEAFF.

The sample holds one count of this clone. The rearrangement links TRBV27 to TRBJ1-2, with D tentatively TRBD1 (6 bases). The CDR3 is made up of 13 amino acids. Germline V gene sequence: CDR1 MNHEY, CDR2 SMNVEV (reference sequence). The V gene lost 10 bases and the J gene lost 2 bases, with 14 bases spanning the gap. The CDR3 DNA sequence: TGTGCCACTTCTACCGACAGGAACTATGGCTACACCTTC. It encodes CATSTDRNYGYTF.

The V and J genes are TRBV7-8 and TRBJ1-2; 7 bases are shared with TRBD1. Germline V gene lookup returns CDR1 SGHVS and CDR2 FQNEAQ. The CDR3 contains 16 residues. The V and J ends lost 6 bases and 3 bases, in that order; junction bases with no gene match: 13. The CDR3 is CASSLMTGTAYYGYTF. The CDR3, as DNA: TGTGCCAGCAGTTTGATGACCGGGACAGCATACTATGGCTACACCTTC.

This chain joins TRBV5-4 and TRBJ1-2; 8 bases are shared with TRBD1. V lost 4 bases and J lost 4; bases outside the gene matches: 3. Germline CDR1 SGHNT, CDR2 YYREEE (reference sequence). The CDR3 contains 13 residues. This CDR3 reads CASSDRGFYGYTF. CDR3 DNA sequence: TGTGCCAGCAGCGACAGGGGTTTCTATGGCTACACCTTC.

V gene TRBV6-5 combines with J gene TRBJ1-2; D remains unclear. V was trimmed by 1 base and J by 8 bases, leaving 5 bases between them. The V gene's germline CDR1 is MNHEY and CDR2 SVGAGI. CDR3 length equals 11 residues. In nucleotides, the CDR3 is TGTGCCAGCAGTTACTACAGAGGCTACACCTTC. Protein sequence: CASSYYRGYTF.

Ten or more counts support this clone. The chain has TRBV27 and TRBJ2-1; D may be TRBD2 (5 bases). This CDR3 is 13 amino acids long. Trimming pared 0 bases from V and 6 bases from J, leaving 6 bases between. Germline-derived CDR1 and CDR2 are MNHEY and SMNVEV (reference sequence). CDR3: CASSLSAGNEQFF. CDR3 nucleotide sequence: TGTGCCAGCAGTTTATCGGCGGGCAATGAGCAGTTCTTC.

This clone appeared many times. The rearrangement joins TRBV4-1 to TRBJ2-3; the match to TRBD1 covers 8 bases. The V and J ends lost 0 bases and 2 bases, in that order; junction bases with no gene match: 16. The CDR3 has 20 residues. CDR1 and CDR2 (germline): MGHRA, YSYEKL. CDR3 sequence reads: CASSQDGGPATGQVTDTQYF. The CDR3 DNA reads TGCGCCAGCAGCCAAGATGGGGGCCCGGCTACGGGACAGGTCACAGATACGCAGTATTTT.